Each of the 18 T cell receptor beta chains below was sequenced from the same sample in a study of technical replicates of blood from a few donors. Profiled with immunoSEQ multiplex PCR; TCRdb holds only in-frame clones, not every one. Among 30,000 to 40,000 clones listed, roughly nine tenths were seen once. Sequencing was done on a sample of PBMCs. The receptors were sampled from a human donor in good health. Some clones in this sample may be carry-over from other donors' samples.

The chain combines TRBV4-1 with TRBJ2-7; 8 bases agree with TRBD1. CDR1 and CDR2 (germline): MGHRA, YSYEKL. V shed 1 base, J shed 2 bases, and the junction held 7 bases outside the gene matches. The CDR3 loop spans 16 amino acids. The CDR3: CASSQVMGQATYEQYF. CDR3 DNA sequence: TGCGCCAGCAGCCAAGTAATGGGACAGGCGACCTACGAGCAGTACTTC.

This clone was detected only a few times. The DNA for the CDR3 is TGCGCCAGCAGTGAGAGGGGCGTGGCGGAGACAGATACGCAGTATTTT. Protein product: CASSERGVAETDTQYF. The chain has TRBV10-2 and TRBJ2-3; D possibly corresponds to TRBD1 (5 bases). The germline V gene has CDR1 WSHSY and CDR2 SAAADI. V dropped 2 bases and J dropped 3 bases, with 15 bases sitting between them. The CDR3 has 16 residues.

CDR3 sequence reads: CASSEAGGTGELFF. CDR3 nucleotides: TGTGCCAGCAGTGAAGCGGGGGGAACCGGGGAGCTGTTTTTT. The V and J genes are TRBV6-1 and TRBJ2-2; possible D gene TRBD2, 6 bases. Germline loops: CDR1 MNHNS, CDR2 SASEGT. The V gene lost 0 bases and the J gene lost 5 bases, with 7 bases spanning the gap. The CDR3 contains 14 residues.

This clone was seen a single time. The genes are TRBV4-3 and TRBJ1-2, with D tentatively TRBD1 (5 bases). CDR1 and CDR2 (germline): LGHNA, YSLEER. The CDR3 consists of 16 residues. The germline V and J ends were trimmed by 1 base and 4 bases, with 16 bases remaining between them. The CDR3 reads CASSQVPRGGVYGYTF. The CDR3 nucleotides read TGCGCCAGCAGCCAAGTACCCCGGGGAGGGGTCTATGGCTACACCTTC.

The V gene is TRBV5-3, the J gene TRBJ2-1; 10 positions match TRBD2. TRBV5-3 is an ORF for which the function is uncertain. The CDR3 loop spans 15 amino acids. Trimming cost V 4 bases and J 6 bases; bases outside gene matches: 7. The CDR3 DNA is TGTGCCAGAAGCCCCAGCGGGGGGGCCGGCAATGAGCAGTTCTTC. Residues: CARSPSGGAGNEQFF.

This clone has only one observation. This chain links TRBV2 with TRBJ1-1; D unresolved. The CDR3 is made up of 13 amino acids. Germline V CDR1 and CDR2: SNHLY, FYNNEI. V dropped 6 bases and J dropped 0 bases, with 8 bases sitting between them. The CDR3, as DNA: TGTGCCAGCAGAAACACCATGAACACTGAAGCTTTCTTT. Its protein product is CASRNTMNTEAFF.

The chain is built from TRBV5-6 and TRBJ2-3; tentatively, D is TRBD1 (5 bases). CDR1 and CDR2 from the germline V gene are SGHDT and YYEEEE. The CDR3 sequence is 15 residues long. V was trimmed by 0 bases and J by 6 bases, leaving 14 bases between them. The CDR3 protein is CASSLVQGIRDTQYF. The CDR3 DNA reads as TGTGCCAGCAGCTTGGTCCAGGGCATTAGGGATACGCAGTATTTT. The whole variable domain, remainder taken from reference TRBV5-6 and TRBJ2-3, is DAGVTQSPTHLIKTRGQQVTLRCSPKSGHDTVSWYQQALGQGPQFIFQYYEEEERQRGNFPDRFSGHQFPNYSSELNVNALLLGDSALYLCASSLVQGIRDTQYFGPGTRLTVL.

The chain links TRBV19 to TRBJ1-1; D is undetermined. CDR1 is LNHDA, CDR2 SQIVND, per germline (reference sequence). Trimming took 6 bases from V and 2 from J, leaving 13 bases between them. CDR3 length: 14 residues. CDR3 DNA sequence: TGTGCCAGTAGCTCTAGCTGGGGTAACACTGAAGCTTTCTTT. Its translation is CASSSSWGNTEAFF.

V gene TRBV11-2 combines with J gene TRBJ2-7; D not resolved. CDR3 length: 14 residues. Germline V CDR1 and CDR2: SGHAT, FQNNGV. V was shortened by 3 bases and J by 7 bases, with 16 bases between the two germline ends. For the CDR3, the DNA is TGTGCCAGCAGCTTTAGTTTAAGTGTTTCTGAGCAGTACTTC. Amino acid sequence: CASSFSLSVSEQYF.

V usage is TRBV7-3 and J usage is TRBJ1-1; D remains unclear. The germline gives CDR1 SGHTA, CDR2 FQGTGA. The CDR3 spans 14 residues. V gave up 3 bases and J gave up 1 base, with 9 bases separating them. The DNA for the CDR3 is TGTGCCAGCAGCTTCACTCGCCGGAACACTGAAGCTTTCTTT. It codes for CASSFTRRNTEAFF.

The chain recombines TRBV6-1 with TRBJ1-2; D is unclear. The CDR3 is made up of 12 amino acids. Per germline, CDR1 MNHNS and CDR2 SASEGT. V was shortened by 4 bases and J by 6 bases, with 9 bases between the two germline ends. This chain's CDR3 is CASSGRVDGYTF. The CDR3 DNA sequence: TGTGCCAGCAGTGGTCGGGTAGATGGCTACACCTTC.

This clone showed up just once. The chain combines TRBV2 with TRBJ2-5, with TRBD2 identical over 7 bases. This CDR3 spans 16 amino acids. V lost 0 bases, J lost 5 bases, and 9 bases stayed unmatched. Germline V CDR1 and CDR2: SNHLY, FYNNEI. For the CDR3, the DNA is TGTGCCAGCAGTGAAGCGCGTTTGCTGGGGGGGGAGACCCAGTACTTC. Translating it yields CASSEARLLGGETQYF.

The chain employs TRBV5-8 and TRBJ2-5; possible D gene TRBD2, 5 bases. Per germline, CDR1 SGHTS and CDR2 YDEGEE. The CDR3 is 13 residues long. Trimming took off 4 bases at V and 5 bases at J, with 12 bases between the two ends. The CDR3, as DNA: TGTGCCAGCAGCGTGGACTCGTTGGAGACCCAGTACTTC. Translation gives CASSVDSLETQYF.

The DNA of the CDR3 is TGTGCCAGCTCACTGGGACAGGGGGCCTCCTACGAGCAGTACTTC. Its protein is CASSLGQGASYEQYF. This chain uses TRBV18 with TRBJ2-7; TRBD1 aligns across 12 bases. V shed 4 bases, J shed 0 bases, and the junction held 1 base outside the gene matches. This CDR3 has 15 residues. Germline CDR1 and CDR2: KGHSH and LQKENI.

The gene calls are TRBV29-1 and TRBJ1-5, with a possible D match to TRBD1 (5 bases). Germline-derived CDR1 and CDR2 are SQVTM and ANQGSEA. The CDR3 runs 13 residues. Trimming left V 6 bases short and J 3 bases short, with 12 bases between. CDR3 in amino acids: CSVARALNQPQHF. For the CDR3, the DNA is TGCAGCGTAGCCAGGGCTCTCAATCAGCCCCAGCATTTT.

This chain connects TRBV10-3 to TRBJ2-6; 12 nucleotides agree with TRBD2. Trimming removed 2 bases from V and 4 bases from J; junction bases left unmatched: 6. Per the germline V gene, CDR1 is ENHRY and CDR2 is SYGVKD. The CDR3 sequence is 18 residues long. The chain's CDR3 is CAISEKGLAGVGANVLTF. CDR3 nucleotide sequence: TGTGCCATCAGTGAGAAGGGACTAGCGGGCGTGGGGGCCAACGTCCTGACTTTC.

Written as DNA, the CDR3 is TGCAGCGTTGGGTCAGGACAAGAGACCCAGTACTTC. Amino acid sequence: CSVGSGQETQYF. The rearrangement links TRBV29-1 to TRBJ2-5, with D unclear. The CDR3 consists of 12 residues. Germline CDR1 is SQVTM and CDR2 is ANQGSEA. V was shortened by 4 bases and J by 2 bases, with 8 bases between the two germline ends.

V gene TRBV5-1 combines with J gene TRBJ1-1; D is ambiguous. Germline CDR1 is SGHRS and CDR2 is YFSETQ. The V end was cut by 0 bases, the J end by 4 bases, with 13 bases between. There are 15 residues in the CDR3. CDR3 in DNA: TGCGCCAGCAGCTTGGCTCCGGGAGAGGGCACTGAAGCTTTCTTT. Translating it yields CASSLAPGEGTEAFF.